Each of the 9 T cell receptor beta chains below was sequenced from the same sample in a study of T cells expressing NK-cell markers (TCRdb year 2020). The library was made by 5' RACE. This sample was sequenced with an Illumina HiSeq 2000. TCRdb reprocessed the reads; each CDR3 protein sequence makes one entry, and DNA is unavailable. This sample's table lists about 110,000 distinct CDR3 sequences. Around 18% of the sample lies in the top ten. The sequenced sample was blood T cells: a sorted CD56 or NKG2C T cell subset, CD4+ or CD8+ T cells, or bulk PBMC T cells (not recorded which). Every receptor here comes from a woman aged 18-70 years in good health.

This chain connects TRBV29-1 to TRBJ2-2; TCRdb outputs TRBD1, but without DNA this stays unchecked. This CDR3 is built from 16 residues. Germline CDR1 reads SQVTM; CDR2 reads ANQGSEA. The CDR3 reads CSVEDDRDRGPGELFF.

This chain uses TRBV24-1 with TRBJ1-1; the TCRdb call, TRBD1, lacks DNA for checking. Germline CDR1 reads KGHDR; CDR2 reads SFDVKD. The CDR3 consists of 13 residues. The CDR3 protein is CATTPGGGTEAFF.

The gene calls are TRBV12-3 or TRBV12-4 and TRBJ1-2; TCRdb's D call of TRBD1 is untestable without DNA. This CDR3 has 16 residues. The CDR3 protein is CASSPHSRGGDYGYTF.

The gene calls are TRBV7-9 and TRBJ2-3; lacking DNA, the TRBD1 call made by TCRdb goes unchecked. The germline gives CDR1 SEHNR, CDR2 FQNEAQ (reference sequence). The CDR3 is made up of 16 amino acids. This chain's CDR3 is CASSLGAALASDTQYF.

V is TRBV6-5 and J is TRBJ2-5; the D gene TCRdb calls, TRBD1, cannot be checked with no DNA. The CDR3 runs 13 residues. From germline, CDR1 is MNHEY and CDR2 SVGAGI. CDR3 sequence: CASSFQGVETQYF.

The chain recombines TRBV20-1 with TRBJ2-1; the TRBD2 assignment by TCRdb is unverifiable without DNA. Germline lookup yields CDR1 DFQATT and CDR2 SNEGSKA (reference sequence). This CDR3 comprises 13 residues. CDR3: CSASQGLAGAALF.

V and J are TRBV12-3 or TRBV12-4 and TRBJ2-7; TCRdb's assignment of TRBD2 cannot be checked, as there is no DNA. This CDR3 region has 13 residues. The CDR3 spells CASSLFPAREQYF.

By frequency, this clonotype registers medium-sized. The CDR3 sequence is CASSQVGGADTQYF. The chain is built from TRBV4-3 and TRBJ2-3; no DNA is available, so the TRBD2 call from TCRdb remains unchecked. The germline CDR1 and CDR2 sequences are LGHNA and YSLEER. The CDR3 contains 14 residues.

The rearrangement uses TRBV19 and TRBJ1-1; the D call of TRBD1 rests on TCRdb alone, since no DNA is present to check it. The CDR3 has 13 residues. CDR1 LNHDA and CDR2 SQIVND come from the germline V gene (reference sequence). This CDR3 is CASSGAGRTEAFF.